This T cell receptor (beta chain) was identified during a study of blood T cells in healthy people across ages. Through a sample-barcoded 5' primer and a J-beta primer mix, a second PCR was run for 7 to 11 cycles. Template switching added a 12-random-nucleotide identifier to every cDNA molecule. One entry per CDR3 protein results from TCRdb running MiXCR on the 5' RACE reads. This table has around 1.7 million distinct CDR3 sequences, 28% appearing once. Notes on the study in general: There were more naive CD4+ cells and higher diversity in long-lived donors than in aged donors.

With regard to this clonotype: No antigen is known for it.

V lost 5 bases to trimming and J lost 3 bases, with 19 bases between them. This CDR3 is built from 15 residues. Germline loops: CDR1 DFQATT, CDR2 SNEGSKA (reference sequence). The sequenced sample was blood. The V and J genes are TRBV20-1 and TRBJ2-5, with D perhaps assigned TRBD1 or TRBD2 (5 bases each). The receptor comes from a woman in her twenties or thirties in good health. CDR3: CSAYKPRDAEETQYF. The CDR3 DNA follows: TGCAGTGCTTACAAACCCCGGGACGCAGAAGAGACCCAGTACTTC.